One and the same sample provided the 8 T cell receptor beta chains below, sequenced in a study of T cell responses to AZD1222 COVID-19 vaccine (dated by TCRdb to the early 2020s). The library was produced with the immunoSEQ multiplex PCR assay. What TCRdb holds here is the immuneACCESS table cut down to in-frame rearrangements. Part of the clones is not present; checked against another copy, under half of the missing clones reflect an unresolved V gene, and the others are unexplained. This sample comprises 100,000 to 150,000 clones, around 89% of them detected only once. The ten largest clones take up roughly 1.6% of the sample. This specimen's time point label, interpreted: baseline before first vaccination. Sequencing was performed on peripheral blood, taken on day 0 of AZD1222 vaccination. These receptors were collected from an adult in good health.

The chain has TRBV28 and TRBJ1-1, with 7 bases matching TRBD1. The CDR3 consists of 14 residues. V shed 5 bases and J 3 bases; nucleotides not matched to a gene: 6. Per the germline V gene, CDR1 is MDHEN and CDR2 is SYDVKM. The CDR3 nucleotides are TGTGCCAGCAGTAGAGGGGACAGCTACACTGAAGCTTTCTTT. This codes for CASSRGDSYTEAFF.

The V and J genes are TRBV18 and TRBJ1-2, with 9 bases identical to TRBD1. The ends lost 2 bases at V and 6 bases at J; junction bases unmatched: 4. Germline V lookup: CDR1 KGHSH, CDR2 LQKENI. The CDR3 has 14 residues. The CDR3 DNA follows: TGTGCCAGCTCACCAGACAGGGGGTCTAATGGCTACACCTTC. Its translation is CASSPDRGSNGYTF.

The V call is TRBV2, the J call TRBJ1-5, with unresolved D. Trimming pared 7 bases from V and 4 bases from J, leaving 17 bases between. This CDR3 spans 15 amino acids. CDR1 and CDR2 (germline): SNHLY, FYNNEI. CDR3: CASNPITSPNQPQHF. The CDR3 DNA sequence: TGTGCCAGCAACCCTATTACTTCCCCTAATCAGCCCCAGCATTTT.

The rearrangement uses TRBV10-2 and TRBJ2-7; possibly TRBD1 for D (6 bases). The CDR3 is made up of 12 amino acids. The ends were cut back, 6 bases at V and 4 bases at J, with 10 bases in the middle. Germline V gene data show CDR1 as WSHSY and CDR2 as SAAADI. CDR3 sequence (DNA): TGCGCCAGCAGCCTAGGGGGATACGAGCAGTACTTC. Encoded protein: CASSLGGYEQYF.

V usage is TRBV12-3 or TRBV12-4 and J usage is TRBJ2-1; D unclear. V lost 5 bases and J 7 bases, leaving 9 bases between the germline ends. CDR3 length: 12 amino acids. Here the CDR3 DNA reads TGTGCCAGCAGTCCATTCTCAAATGAGCAGTTCTTC. It is translated as CASSPFSNEQFF.

The rearrangement joins TRBV4-1 to TRBJ2-7; 7 positions agree with TRBD2. With 0 bases clipped from V and 0 bases from J, the junction kept 11 bases outside the gene matches. CDR1 is MGHRA and CDR2 is YSYEKL in the germline V gene. The CDR3 length is 18 residues. CDR3 DNA: TGCGCCAGCAGCCAAGATTGGCTACTAGCGCCGAGCTCCTACGAGCAGTACTTC. Its protein product is CASSQDWLLAPSSYEQYF.

This clone was recorded once. The J gene is TRBJ1-2, the V gene TRBV13; D possibly corresponds to TRBD1 (5 bases). The CDR3 length is 12 residues. From germline, CDR1 is PRHDT and CDR2 FYEKMQ (reference sequence). Trimming stripped 3 bases from V and 5 bases from J, with 7 bases between. The CDR3 bases are TGTGCCAGCAGCTTGGGGGATTATGGCTACACCTTC. Amino acids: CASSLGDYGYTF.

The chain uses TRBV28 and TRBJ2-5; D may be TRBD2 (5 bases). The CDR3 has 17 amino acids. Germline V CDR1 and CDR2: MDHEN, SYDVKM. V was pared by 8 bases and J by 3 bases, with 25 bases between. In DNA form, the CDR3 reads TGTGCCAGCGGGTCGGGAACCTTCGGAATCCCGAAAGAGACCCAGTACTTC. Translating it yields CASGSGTFGIPKETQYF.